The entry below describes one T cell receptor beta chain. No antigen is known for it. The sample originates from a study of cytomegalovirus exposure and HLA in healthy donors. This PCR relied on a set of 60 Vbeta primers and 13 Jbeta primers. Some clones are missing from TCRdb's copy, which holds only in-frame ones; the method was immunoSEQ multiplex PCR. The sample has roughly 120,000 clones; about four fifths are singletons. Notes on the study in general: Sequencing depth across donors, presence/absence analyses assumed, was roughly uniform.

The CDR3 covers 15 residues. Germline V gene data show CDR1 as LGHNA and CDR2 as YNFKEQ. V lost 0 bases, J lost 1 base, and 7 bases lay in between. V and J are TRBV4-2 and TRBJ1-3; D gene uncertain. Sample: PBMCs. The origin of this receptor is a man younger than 45 in good health and CMV-seropositive. CDR3 sequence reads: CASSQDTGSGNTIYF. The CDR3, as DNA: TGTGCCAGCAGCCAAGATACTGGTTCTGGAAACACCATATATTTT.